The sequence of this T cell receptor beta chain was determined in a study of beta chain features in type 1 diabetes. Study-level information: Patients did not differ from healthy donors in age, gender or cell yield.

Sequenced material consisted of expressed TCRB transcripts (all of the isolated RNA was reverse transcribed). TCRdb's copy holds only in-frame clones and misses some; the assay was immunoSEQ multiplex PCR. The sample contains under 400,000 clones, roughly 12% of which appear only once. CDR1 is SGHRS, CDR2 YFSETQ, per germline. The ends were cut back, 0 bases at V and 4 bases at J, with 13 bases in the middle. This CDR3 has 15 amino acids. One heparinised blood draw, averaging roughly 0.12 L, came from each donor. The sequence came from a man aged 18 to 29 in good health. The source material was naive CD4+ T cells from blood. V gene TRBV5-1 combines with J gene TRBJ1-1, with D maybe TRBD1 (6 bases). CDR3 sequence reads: CASSLVGGVSTEAFF. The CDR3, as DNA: TGCGCCAGCAGCTTGGTAGGGGGGGTGAGCACTGAAGCTTTCTTT.